This T cell receptor (beta chain) was captured by sequencing in a study of blood T cells in healthy people across ages. With a J-beta primer mix and a sample-barcoded 5' primer, a second PCR ran about 7 to 11 cycles. With 12 random nucleotides, a template-switch adaptor tagged each individual cDNA molecule. Each CDR3 protein gets one entry after TCRdb re-called the 5' RACE reads with MiXCR. The table shows about 1.7 million distinct CDR3 sequences, with 28% occurring only once. General study findings and limits: Estimates based on one million T cells were treated as lower bounds.

The CDR3 sequence is 17 residues long. Germline values: CDR1 SGHAT, CDR2 FQNNGV. V lost 5 bases and J lost 0; bases outside the gene matches: 13. Notes on this clonotype: Its target is unknown.

Sequenced input: blood. The sequence derives from a woman aged 25-40 years in good health. The chain has TRBV11-2 and TRBJ2-7; 7 nucleotides line up with TRBD2. The DNA of the CDR3 is TGTGCCAGCAGCCCCTCCTCCAAGGGGACTACCTCCTACGAGCAGTACTTC. Residues: CASSPSSKGTTSYEQYF.